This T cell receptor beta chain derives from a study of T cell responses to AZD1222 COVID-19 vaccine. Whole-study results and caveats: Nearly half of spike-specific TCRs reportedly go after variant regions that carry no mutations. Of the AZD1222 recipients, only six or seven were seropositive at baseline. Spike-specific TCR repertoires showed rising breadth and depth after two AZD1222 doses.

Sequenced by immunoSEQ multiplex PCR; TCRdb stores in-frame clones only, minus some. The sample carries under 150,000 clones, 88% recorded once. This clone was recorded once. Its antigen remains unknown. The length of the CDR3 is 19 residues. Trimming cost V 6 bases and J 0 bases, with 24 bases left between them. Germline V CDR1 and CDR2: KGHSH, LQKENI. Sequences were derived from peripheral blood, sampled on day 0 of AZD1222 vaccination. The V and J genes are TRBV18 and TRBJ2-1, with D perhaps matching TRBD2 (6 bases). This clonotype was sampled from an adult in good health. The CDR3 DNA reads TGTGCCAGCTCGCGAACCATCCTAGGGACTCCCAGCTCCTACAATGAGCAGTTCTTC. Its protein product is CASSRTILGTPSSYNEQFF.